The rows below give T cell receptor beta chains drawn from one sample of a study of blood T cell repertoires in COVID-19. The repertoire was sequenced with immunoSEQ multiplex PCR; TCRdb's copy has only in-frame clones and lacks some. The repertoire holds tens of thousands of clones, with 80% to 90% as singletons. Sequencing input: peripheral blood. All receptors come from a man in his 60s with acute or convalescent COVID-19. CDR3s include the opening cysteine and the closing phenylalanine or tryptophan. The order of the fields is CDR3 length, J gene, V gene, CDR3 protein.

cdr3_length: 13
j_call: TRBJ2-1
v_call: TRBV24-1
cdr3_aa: CATRTSSYNEQFF

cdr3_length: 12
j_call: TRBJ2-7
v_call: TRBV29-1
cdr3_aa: CSVREDRDEQYF

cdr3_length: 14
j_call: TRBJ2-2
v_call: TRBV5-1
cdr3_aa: CASSLLREAGELFF

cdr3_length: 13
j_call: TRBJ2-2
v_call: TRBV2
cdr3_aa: CASGQGFTGELFF

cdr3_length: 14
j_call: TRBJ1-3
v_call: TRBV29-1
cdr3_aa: CSVVPQGSGNTIYF

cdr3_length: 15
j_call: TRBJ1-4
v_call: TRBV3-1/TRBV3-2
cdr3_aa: CASSHLDSWDEKLFF

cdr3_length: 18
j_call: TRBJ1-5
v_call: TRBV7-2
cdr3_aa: CASSLVPLTAGSNQPQHF

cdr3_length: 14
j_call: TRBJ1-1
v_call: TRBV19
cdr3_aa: CASSPRTGNTEAFF

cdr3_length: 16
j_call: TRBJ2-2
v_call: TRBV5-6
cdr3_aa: CASSSTRTAYTGELFF

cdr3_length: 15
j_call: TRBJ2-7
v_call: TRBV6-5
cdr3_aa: CASSPQDRVHSEQYF

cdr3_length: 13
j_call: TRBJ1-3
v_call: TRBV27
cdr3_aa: CASRRFSGNTIYF

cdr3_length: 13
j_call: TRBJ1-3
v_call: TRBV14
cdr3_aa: CASSRQFQDTIYF

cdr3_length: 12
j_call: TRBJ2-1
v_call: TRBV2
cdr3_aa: CASSSRENEQFF

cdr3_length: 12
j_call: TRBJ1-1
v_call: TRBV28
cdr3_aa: CATGTGLTEAFF

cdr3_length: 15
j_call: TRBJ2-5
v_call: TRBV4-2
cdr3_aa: CASSQDVSGGETQYF

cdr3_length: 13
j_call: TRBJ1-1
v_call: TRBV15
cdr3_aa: CATSSRGLAEAFF

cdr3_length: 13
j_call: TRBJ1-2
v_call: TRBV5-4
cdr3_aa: CASSQTKTLGYTF

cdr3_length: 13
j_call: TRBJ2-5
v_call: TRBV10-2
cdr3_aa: CASSQGQQETQYF

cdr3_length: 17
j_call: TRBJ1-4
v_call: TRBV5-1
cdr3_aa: CASSLKYRDRVSEKLFF

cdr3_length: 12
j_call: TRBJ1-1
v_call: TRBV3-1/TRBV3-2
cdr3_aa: CASSQQGTEAFF

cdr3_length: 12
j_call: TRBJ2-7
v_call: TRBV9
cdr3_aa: CASNRNGYEQYF

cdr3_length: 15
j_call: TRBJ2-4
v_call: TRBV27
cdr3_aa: CASSLLGQTKNIQYF

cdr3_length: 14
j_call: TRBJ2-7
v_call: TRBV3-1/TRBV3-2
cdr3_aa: CASSLLTGGDEQYF

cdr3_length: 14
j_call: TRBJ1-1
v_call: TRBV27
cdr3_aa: CASSFQGSNTEAFF

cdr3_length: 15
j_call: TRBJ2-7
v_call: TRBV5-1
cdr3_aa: CASSLQAGGNYEQYF

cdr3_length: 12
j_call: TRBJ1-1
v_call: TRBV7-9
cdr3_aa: CASSYGTGEAFF

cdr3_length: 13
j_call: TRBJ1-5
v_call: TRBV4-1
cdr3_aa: CASSLEMRQPQHF

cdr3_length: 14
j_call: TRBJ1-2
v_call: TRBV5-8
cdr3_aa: CASRAPGTGFGYTF

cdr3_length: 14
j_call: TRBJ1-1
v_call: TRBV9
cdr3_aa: CASSVSQGATEAFF

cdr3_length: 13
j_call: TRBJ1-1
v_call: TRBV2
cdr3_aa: CASSTQASRQAFF

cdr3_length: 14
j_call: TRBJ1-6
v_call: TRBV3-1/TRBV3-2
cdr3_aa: CASSQEGTNSPLHF

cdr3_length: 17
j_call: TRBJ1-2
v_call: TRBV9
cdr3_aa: CASSVAFDRGVNYGYTF

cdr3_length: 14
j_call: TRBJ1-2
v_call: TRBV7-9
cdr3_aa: CASSLKQGGDGYTF

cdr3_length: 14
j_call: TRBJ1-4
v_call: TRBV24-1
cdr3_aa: CATSEGGDGEKLFF

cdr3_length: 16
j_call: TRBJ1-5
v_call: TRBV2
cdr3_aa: CASSEARQGKNQPQHF

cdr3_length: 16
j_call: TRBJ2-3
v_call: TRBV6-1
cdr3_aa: CASSEVLAGGTDTQYF

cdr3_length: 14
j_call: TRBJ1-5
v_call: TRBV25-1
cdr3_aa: CASSQGAWGQPQHF

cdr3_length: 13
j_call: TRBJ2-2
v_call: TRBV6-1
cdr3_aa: CASSEQGSGELFF

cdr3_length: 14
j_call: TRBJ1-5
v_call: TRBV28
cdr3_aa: CASTGQGARQPQHF

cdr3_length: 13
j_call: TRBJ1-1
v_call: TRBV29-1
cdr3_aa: CSVQGGGHTEAFF

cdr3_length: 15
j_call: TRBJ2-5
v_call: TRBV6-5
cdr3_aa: CASSLSGGAEETQYF

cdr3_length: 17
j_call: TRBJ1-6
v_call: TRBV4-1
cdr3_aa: CASSQVGPGQGNTPLHF

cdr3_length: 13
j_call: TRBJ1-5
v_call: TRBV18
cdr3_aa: CASSRTGNQPQHF

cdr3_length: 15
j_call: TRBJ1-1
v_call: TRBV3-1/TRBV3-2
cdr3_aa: CASSPLGRVNTEAFF

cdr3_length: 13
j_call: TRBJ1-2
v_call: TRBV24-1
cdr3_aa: CATGTGPPGGYTF

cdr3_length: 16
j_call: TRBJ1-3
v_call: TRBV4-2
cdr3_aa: CASSQKGSYSGNTIYF

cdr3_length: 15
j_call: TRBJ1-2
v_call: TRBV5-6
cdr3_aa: CASFRDRGSIYGYTF

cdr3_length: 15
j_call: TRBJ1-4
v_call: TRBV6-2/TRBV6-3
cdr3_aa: CASSDEGAANEKLFF

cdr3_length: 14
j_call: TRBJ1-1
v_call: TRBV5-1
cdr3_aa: CASSFAGGYTEAFF

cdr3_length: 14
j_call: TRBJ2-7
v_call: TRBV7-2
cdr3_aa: CASSFVWTANEQYF

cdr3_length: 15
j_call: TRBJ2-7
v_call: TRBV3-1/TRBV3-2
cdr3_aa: CASSRTGGLSYEQYF

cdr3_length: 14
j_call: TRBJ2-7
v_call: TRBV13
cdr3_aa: CASSSPGQFYEQYF

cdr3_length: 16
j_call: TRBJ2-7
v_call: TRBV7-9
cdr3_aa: CASSDLSGQASYEQYF

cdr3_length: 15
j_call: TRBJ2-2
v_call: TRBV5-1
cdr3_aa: CASSENIGVTGELFF

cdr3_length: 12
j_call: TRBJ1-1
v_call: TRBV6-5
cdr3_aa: CASSRGQYEAFF

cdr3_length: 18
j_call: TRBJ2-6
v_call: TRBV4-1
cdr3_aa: CASSLQGAPPSGANVLTF

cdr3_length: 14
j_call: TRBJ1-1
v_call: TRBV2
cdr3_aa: CARIDRVFDTEAFF

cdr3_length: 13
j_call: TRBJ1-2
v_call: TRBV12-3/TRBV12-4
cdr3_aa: CASSLLDRVGYTF

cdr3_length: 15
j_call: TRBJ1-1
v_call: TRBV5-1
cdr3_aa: CASSRGLKWGTEAFF